Following are 24 T cell receptor beta chains from one sample sequenced in a study of Graves' ophthalmopathy and Graves' hyperthyroidism. RNA transcripts were the template, and TCR beta CDR3 regions were amplified from them. First-round RT-PCR used HTBI primers; second-round multiplex PCR followed. TCRdb analysed the multiplex PCR reads with MiXCR anew, one entry per CDR3 protein. In the table there are 200,000 to 250,000 distinct CDR3 sequences, under 30% of which are singletons. Sequenced: peripheral blood. The receptors were gathered from a man aged 45 to 65 with Graves' ophthalmopathy.

This clonotype was counted ten times or more. J is TRBJ2-2 and V is TRBV12-3 or TRBV12-4, with D tentatively TRBD1 (5 bases). The CDR3 has 13 amino acids. Trimming pared 6 bases from V and 4 bases from J, leaving 9 bases between. Written as DNA, the CDR3 is TGTGCCAGCAGCCCGGACATCACCGGGGAGCTGTTTTTT. Its translation: CASSPDITGELFF.

In its sample, this clonotype was seen many times. Germline is not matched at one junction end, which may reflect a read error. The V and J genes are TRBV28 and TRBJ1-2; 8 bases fit TRBD1. Germline V lookup: CDR1 MDHEN, CDR2 SYDVKM. The CDR3 is made up of 18 amino acids. Written as DNA, the CDR3 is TGTGCCTGCAGTTTTCCCCCTGTCGGACAGGGAGCTAACTATGGCTACACCTTC. This sequence encodes CACSFPPVGQGANYGYTF.

The V and J genes are TRBV12-3 or TRBV12-4 and TRBJ1-1, with 7 bases identical to TRBD1. Trimming at V came to 6 bases and at J to 2 bases, leaving 6 bases not matched to a gene. This CDR3 has 14 amino acids. CDR3: CASSHPGGNTEAFF. Written as DNA, the CDR3 is TGTGCCAGCAGCCACCCAGGGGGAAACACTGAAGCTTTCTTT.

Many counts were recorded for this clonotype. The rearrangement joins TRBV6-5 to TRBJ1-5; 7 bases are shared with TRBD1. In germline, CDR1 is MNHEY, CDR2 SVGAGI. V dropped 5 bases and J dropped 4; count of bases not matched to a gene: 5. The CDR3 is 14 residues long. The CDR3 nucleotides are TGTGCCAGCAGTCGATACAGGGGTAATCAGCCCCAGCATTTT. This encodes CASSRYRGNQPQHF.

This clonotype showed up many times. The CDR3 nucleotides are TGCAGCGTTGTTGACAGGGGGCAAAACGAGCAGTACTTC. Encoded protein: CSVVDRGQNEQYF. This chain connects TRBV29-1 to TRBJ2-7, with 10 bases that match TRBD1. Losses at the gene ends were 4 bases for V and 5 bases for J; bases not matched to a gene: 5. Germline V gives CDR1 SQVTM, CDR2 ANQGSEA. CDR3 size: 13 residues.

Many counts were recorded for this clonotype. The chain combines TRBV6-2 or TRBV6-3 with TRBJ1-5; D is ambiguous. This CDR3 comprises 15 residues. Trimming stripped 0 bases from V and 2 bases from J, with 8 bases between. Germline CDR1 and CDR2: MNHEY and SVGEGT. The CDR3 loop is CASSYSYGGNQPQHF. DNA for the CDR3: TGTGCCAGCAGTTACTCATACGGTGGCAATCAGCCCCAGCATTTT.

This clonotype was detected many times. The J gene is TRBJ2-2, the V gene TRBV6-6; D is uncertain. The V gene's germline CDR1 is MNHNY and CDR2 SVGAGI (reference sequence). Trimming removed 6 bases at V and 6 bases at J, with 11 bases between. The CDR3 is made up of 13 amino acids. In DNA form, the CDR3 reads TGTGCCAGCAGATCTACCGCAGCCGGGGAGCTGTTTTTT. Its translation is CASRSTAAGELFF.

This clonotype was seen at least ten times. This chain connects TRBV11-1 to TRBJ1-1, with a weak D call TRBD1 (5 bases). Trimming took 5 bases from V and 8 from J, leaving 15 bases between them. The germline V gene has CDR1 SGHAT and CDR2 FQDESV (reference sequence). The CDR3 has 13 residues. The CDR3 reads CASSTGGTLEAFF. The CDR3 DNA follows: TGTGCCAGCAGCACCGGGGGGACGTTGGAAGCTTTCTTT. The full variable domain, with the rest looked up from reference TRBV11-1 and TRBJ1-1, is EAEVAQSPRYKITEKSQAVAFWCDPISGHATLYWYRQILGQGPELLVQFQDESVVDDSQLPKDRFSAERLKGVDSTLKIQPAELGDSAMYLCASSTGGTLEAFFGQGTRLTVV.

This clonotype appeared many times. A much larger clone lies one base from this, so it may be a read error. CDR3 sequence reads: CASALLAGGGEQYF. In nucleotides, the CDR3 is TGTGCCAGCGCCCTCCTAGCGGGAGGGGGGGAGCAGTACTTC. This chain connects TRBV27 to TRBJ2-7, with 12 bases lining up with TRBD2. This CDR3 is built from 14 residues. Germline-derived CDR1 and CDR2 are MNHEY and SMNVEV (reference sequence). J lost 7 bases, V lost 8 bases, and 9 bases had no gene match.

V gene TRBV28 combines with J gene TRBJ1-2; D remains ambiguous. The length of the CDR3 is 12 residues. Germline V gene lookup returns CDR1 MDHEN and CDR2 SYDVKM. V lost 9 bases, J lost 8 bases, and 16 bases lay in between. Written as DNA, the CDR3 is TGTGCCAGTTTGGCCCCGGAAAGCGGCTACACCTTC. It encodes CASLAPESGYTF.

This clonotype was counted at least ten times. The rearrangement uses TRBV6-5 and TRBJ1-1, with a tentative D call TRBD1 (5 bases). This CDR3 region has 15 residues. The V end was cut by 4 bases, the J end by 0 bases, with 12 bases between. In germline, CDR1 is MNHEY, CDR2 SVGAGI. The CDR3 region is CASSWGRSMNTEAFF. The DNA for the CDR3 is TGTGCCAGCAGTTGGGGGAGAAGCATGAACACTGAAGCTTTCTTT.

This clonotype occurred many times. The chain carries TRBV18 and TRBJ1-6; TRBD1 might be the D (6 bases). The CDR3 extends over 14 amino acids. Germline assignment: CDR1 KGHSH and CDR2 LQKENI. V was clipped by 4 bases and J by 5 bases, with 9 bases between them. CDR3 DNA: TGTGCCAGCTCACACGGACAGCATAATTCACCCCTCCACTTT. It yields the protein CASSHGQHNSPLHF.

This clonotype was seen repeatedly, ten times or more. This sequence joins TRBV12-3 or TRBV12-4 and TRBJ2-2; the D gene is possibly TRBD1 (6 bases). Trimming left V 7 bases short and J 1 base short, with 10 bases between. This CDR3 is 14 amino acids long. Here the CDR3 reads CASNWGQNTGELFF. In DNA form, the CDR3 reads TGTGCCAGCAATTGGGGACAGAACACCGGGGAGCTGTTTTTT.

The rearrangement uses TRBV30 and TRBJ2-2, with TRBD2 identical over 8 bases. The CDR3 extends over 13 amino acids. V was clipped by 8 bases and J by 5 bases; unmatched bases: 7. Germline V gene lookup returns CDR1 GTSNPN and CDR2 SVGIG (reference sequence). The CDR3, as DNA: TGTGCCCGAGAGCGGGAGAGTACCGGGGAGCTGTTTTTT. Protein: CARERESTGELFF. Looking up the rest from reference TRBV30 and TRBJ2-2 gives the full variable domain: SQTIHQWPATLVQPVGSPLSLECTVEGTSNPNLYWYRQAAGRGLQLLFYSVGIGQISSEVPQNLSASRPQDRQFILSSKKLLLSDSGFYLCARERESTGELFFGEGSRLTVL.

This clonotype was recorded many times. V is TRBV12-3 or TRBV12-4 and J is TRBJ2-7; D is perhaps TRBD2 (7 bases). Trimming pared 6 bases from V and 5 bases from J, leaving 17 bases between. There are 14 residues in the CDR3. For the CDR3, the DNA is TGTGCCAGCAGCCGCACTGGGGGGGCGAACGAGCAGTACTTC. It encodes CASSRTGGANEQYF.

This clonotype was seen repeatedly, ten times or more. The chain links TRBV29-1 to TRBJ2-5; D remains ambiguous. The CDR3 spans 10 residues. V lost 5 bases and J 2 bases, leaving 3 bases between the germline ends. Germline V gene data show CDR1 as SQVTM and CDR2 as ANQGSEA. CDR3 region: CSVRQETQYF. The DNA for the CDR3 is TGCAGCGTTAGGCAAGAGACCCAGTACTTC.

The rearrangement uses TRBV30 and TRBJ1-5; the match to TRBD1 covers 10 bases. The germline CDR1 and CDR2 sequences are GTSNPN and SVGIG (reference sequence). The CDR3 is 13 residues long. Trimming removed 5 bases from V and 5 bases from J; junction bases left unmatched: 3. The CDR3 nucleotides read TGTGCCTGGTCGACAGGGGGCTATCAGCCCCAGCATTTT. Translated: CAWSTGGYQPQHF.

In this sample, this clonotype turned up many times. The V gene is TRBV19, the J gene TRBJ1-5; 9 positions agree with TRBD1. Trimming at V came to 11 bases and at J to 5 bases, leaving 7 bases not matched to a gene. The germline V gene encodes CDR1 LNHDA and CDR2 SQIVND (reference sequence). This CDR3 has 13 residues. The CDR3 coding sequence is TGTGCCGTTCGGACAGGGGATTATCAGCCCCAGCATTTT. Protein sequence: CAVRTGDYQPQHF.

The chain is built from TRBV7-2 and TRBJ1-1; 8 bases align to TRBD1. This CDR3 spans 13 amino acids. From germline, CDR1 is SGHTA and CDR2 FQGNSA. J was trimmed by 6 bases and V by 4 bases; bases with no gene match: 4. Here the CDR3 reads CASSWQTGAEAFF. In nucleotides, the CDR3 is TGTGCCAGCAGCTGGCAGACAGGGGCTGAAGCTTTCTTT.

Ten or more counts support this clonotype. The CDR3, as DNA: TGCAGTGCCCTCGGGCCGACGAACACCGGGGAGCTGTTTTTT. Its protein product is CSALGPTNTGELFF. The rearrangement links TRBV20-1 to TRBJ2-2; D not resolved. Germline assignment: CDR1 DFQATT and CDR2 SNEGSKA (reference sequence). The V gene lost 6 bases and the J gene lost 0 bases, with 11 bases spanning the gap. The length of the CDR3 is 14 residues.

This clonotype was picked up many times. The V call is TRBV20-1, the J call TRBJ1-5; possibly TRBD1 for D (5 bases). Germline V gene lookup returns CDR1 DFQATT and CDR2 SNEGSKA (reference sequence). The V gene lost 4 bases and the J gene lost 4 bases, with 17 bases spanning the gap. This CDR3 spans 15 amino acids. The CDR3 bases are TGCAGTGCTATTACGACAGTTTTCCCGAATCAGCCCCAGCATTTT. Translated, it gives CSAITTVFPNQPQHF.

This clonotype was detected many times. This sequence joins TRBV10-3 and TRBJ2-5; no reliable D call. Germline V gene data show CDR1 as ENHRY and CDR2 as SYGVKD. The length of the CDR3 is 12 residues. V lost 5 bases to trimming and J lost 2 bases, with 6 bases between them. The CDR3 loop is CAISTQQETQYF. The CDR3 nucleotides are TGTGCCATCAGTACGCAGCAAGAGACCCAGTACTTC.

This clonotype was detected ten times or more. The gene calls are TRBV6-5 and TRBJ2-5; the match to TRBD2 covers 7 bases. The V and J ends lost 7 bases and 2 bases, in that order; junction bases with no gene match: 4. Germline assignment: CDR1 MNHEY and CDR2 SVGAGI. This CDR3 region has 13 residues. The CDR3: CASNRGGQETQYF. In DNA form, the CDR3 reads TGTGCCAGCAACCGCGGGGGTCAAGAGACCCAGTACTTC.

This clonotype was recorded many times. The rearrangement joins TRBV6-5 to TRBJ2-5; no clear D gene. CDR1 and CDR2 from the germline V gene are MNHEY and SVGAGI. V was cut by 4 bases and J by 5 bases, with 11 bases left in between. CDR3 size: 13 residues. The CDR3 protein is CASSSTDGETQYF. DNA of the CDR3: TGTGCCAGCAGTTCTACGGACGGGGAGACCCAGTACTTC.